This T cell receptor (beta chain) emerged from a study of cytomegalovirus exposure and HLA in healthy donors. Findings and caveats of the study: Evidence from a later analysis indicated that most CMV-associated TCR beta chains looked HLA-restricted. Immune exposure was documented only through CMV serostatus.

PCR amplification relied on 60 Vbeta primers (plus 13 Jbeta primers). Profiling relied on immunoSEQ multiplex PCR, and the TCRdb table lists in-frame clones only, not all of them. The profile shows around 280,000 clones, around 90% of them singletons. The CDR3 extends over 15 amino acids. Germline CDR1 ENHRY, CDR2 SYGVKD. V shed 6 bases, J shed 5 bases, and the junction held 10 bases outside the gene matches. Comments on this clone: Antigen specificity is unknown.

The chain couples TRBV10-3 to TRBJ1-5; 7 bases fit TRBD1. The clonotype originates from a woman in her late teens or twenties in good health and CMV-seronegative. Sequenced sample: PBMCs. The CDR3 protein is CAISRDRNGDQPQHF. DNA of the CDR3: TGTGCCATCAGCCGGGACAGAAACGGGGATCAGCCCCAGCATTTT.